The 8 T cell receptor beta chains below were found in one sample sequenced in a study of cytomegalovirus exposure and HLA in healthy donors. Primers included in the PCR were 60 Vbeta and 13 Jbeta primers. The protocol was immunoSEQ multiplex PCR, while the TCRdb copy is restricted to in-frame clones and leaves out a portion. The repertoire holds around 95,000 clones, with roughly 70% as singletons. Sequences were obtained from PBMCs. These receptors were taken from a male donor in good health and CMV-seronegative.

The rearrangement links TRBV5-1 to TRBJ2-1, with 13 bases identical to TRBD2. Germline trimming cut 4 bases from V and 7 bases from J; bases unmatched to any gene: 5. Germline CDR1 reads SGHRS; CDR2 reads YFSETQ. This CDR3 has 15 amino acids. The CDR3, as DNA: TGCGCCAGCAGCCAACTAGCGGGAGGGAAGAATGAGCAGTTCTTC. Its protein is CASSQLAGGKNEQFF.

This chain joins TRBV30 and TRBJ2-7; 10 bases fit TRBD2. This CDR3 contains 14 residues. V lost 1 base to trimming and J lost 7 bases; unmatched junction nucleotides: 7. From germline, CDR1 is GTSNPN and CDR2 SVGIG (reference sequence). CDR3 bases: TGTGCCTGGAGTGCTCTAGCGGGAGCGGGGGAGCAGTACTTC. This translates into CAWSALAGAGEQYF.

This clone was recorded only once. The chain couples TRBV27 to TRBJ1-2; D perhaps matches TRBD1 (6 bases). CDR1 MNHEY and CDR2 SMNVEV come from the germline V gene (reference sequence). Trimming shortened V by 5 bases and J by 7 bases, and 14 bases separated the two germline ends. The CDR3 length is 13 residues. CDR3 sequence (DNA): TGTGCCAGCAGTAAAGGACAGAGGGCTGGCTACACCTTC. This sequence encodes CASSKGQRAGYTF.

This clone is medium-sized by share. This chain links TRBV7-9 with TRBJ1-1; the D gene is possibly TRBD1 (6 bases). CDR3 length: 15 amino acids. Germline lookup yields CDR1 SEHNR and CDR2 FQNEAQ (reference sequence). V was trimmed by 5 bases and J by 10 bases, leaving 23 bases between them. The CDR3 here is CASSPRGGTNDGAFF. The CDR3, as DNA: TGTGCCAGCAGCCCCCGGGGGGGCACCAATGATGGAGCTTTCTTT.

V gene TRBV6-1 combines with J gene TRBJ1-6; 7 nucleotides agree with TRBD1. CDR1 is MNHNS, CDR2 SASEGT, per germline. The CDR3 has 14 residues. J gave up 6 bases and V 4 bases, and 3 bases lay outside the gene matches. The CDR3 sequence is CASSGQGGNSPLHF. The DNA for the CDR3 is TGTGCCAGCAGTGGACAGGGCGGTAATTCACCCCTCCACTTT.

Comment on this clone: One end of the junction is discordant with germline, which a read error may explain. The chain employs TRBV29-1 and TRBJ2-5; D possibly corresponds to TRBD1 (7 bases). CDR3 size: 15 residues. Germline V gives CDR1 SQVTM, CDR2 ANQGSEA. CDR3 coding DNA: TGCAGCGTTCTCCCAAGGGGGCAGCCTGGGAGGACCCGGTACTTC. Its translation is CSVLPRGQPGRTRYF.

This clone was detected only once. The genes are TRBV6-5 and TRBJ1-1; D not certain. Trimming shortened V by 6 bases and J by 0 bases, and 14 bases separated the two germline ends. The length of the CDR3 is 15 residues. In germline, CDR1 is MNHEY, CDR2 SVGAGI. CDR3 protein: CASRPPGRLNTEAFF. CDR3 sequence (DNA): TGTGCCAGCAGACCCCCGGGGAGGTTGAACACTGAAGCTTTCTTT.

The J gene is TRBJ2-7, the V gene TRBV11-2; 7 bases line up with TRBD2. Unmatched junction bases numbered 11, after V lost 2 bases and J lost 4 bases. The CDR3 is 16 residues long. The germline CDR1 and CDR2 sequences are SGHAT and FQNNGV. The CDR3 reads CASSLTPAGLAYEQYF. CDR3 nucleotides: TGTGCCAGCAGCTTAACGCCAGCGGGATTAGCTTACGAGCAGTACTTC. Combining the CDR3 with reference TRBV11-2 and TRBJ2-7 gives the whole variable domain EAGVAQSPRYKIIEKRQSVAFWCNPISGHATLYWYQQILGQGPKLLIQFQNNGVVDDSQLPKDRFSAERLKGVDSTLKIQPAKLEDSAVYLCASSLTPAGLAYEQYFGPGTRLTVT.